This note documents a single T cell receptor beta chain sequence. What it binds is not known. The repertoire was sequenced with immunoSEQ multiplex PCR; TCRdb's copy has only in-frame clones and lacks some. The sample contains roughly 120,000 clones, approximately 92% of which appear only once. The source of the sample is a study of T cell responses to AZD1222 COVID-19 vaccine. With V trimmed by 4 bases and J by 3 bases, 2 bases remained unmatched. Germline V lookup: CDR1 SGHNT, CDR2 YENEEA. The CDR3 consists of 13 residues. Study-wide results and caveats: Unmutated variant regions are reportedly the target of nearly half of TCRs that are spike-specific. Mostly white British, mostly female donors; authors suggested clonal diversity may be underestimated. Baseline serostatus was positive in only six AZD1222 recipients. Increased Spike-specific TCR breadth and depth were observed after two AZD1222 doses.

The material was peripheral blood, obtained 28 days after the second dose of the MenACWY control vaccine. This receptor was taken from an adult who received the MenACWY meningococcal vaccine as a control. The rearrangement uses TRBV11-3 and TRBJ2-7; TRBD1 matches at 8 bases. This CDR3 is CASSSGTGYEQYF. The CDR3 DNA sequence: TGTGCCAGCAGCTCTGGGACAGGCTACGAGCAGTACTTC.